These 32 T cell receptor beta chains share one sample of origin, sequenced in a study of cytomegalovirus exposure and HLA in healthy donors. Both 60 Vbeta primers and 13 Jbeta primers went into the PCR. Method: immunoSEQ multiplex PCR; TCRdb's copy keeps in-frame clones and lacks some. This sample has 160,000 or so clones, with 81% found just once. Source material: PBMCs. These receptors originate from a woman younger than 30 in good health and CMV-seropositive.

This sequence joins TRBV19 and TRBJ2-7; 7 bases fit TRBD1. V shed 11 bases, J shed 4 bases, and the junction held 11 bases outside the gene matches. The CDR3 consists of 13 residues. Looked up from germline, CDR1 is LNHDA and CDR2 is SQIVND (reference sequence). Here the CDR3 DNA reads TGTGCCTCCCGCCTCCAACAGGGGTACGAGCAGTACTTC. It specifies CASRLQQGYEQYF.

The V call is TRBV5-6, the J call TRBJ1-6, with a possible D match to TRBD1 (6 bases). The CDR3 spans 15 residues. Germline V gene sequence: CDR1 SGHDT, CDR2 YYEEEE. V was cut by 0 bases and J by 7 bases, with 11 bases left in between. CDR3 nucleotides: TGTGCCAGCAGCTTGGCGGCAGGGGAGAATTCACCCCTCCACTTT. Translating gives CASSLAAGENSPLHF.

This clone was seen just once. CDR3 region: CASSLGWQGVTDTQYF. CDR3 in DNA: TGTGCCAGCAGCTTAGGTTGGCAGGGGGTAACAGATACGCAGTATTTT. The genes are TRBV7-6 and TRBJ2-3; 7 nucleotides agree with TRBD1. Losses at the gene ends were 1 base for V and 3 bases for J; bases not matched to a gene: 7. The CDR3 is 16 amino acids. Germline CDR1 is SGHVS and CDR2 is FNYEAQ.

CDR3 sequence (DNA): TGTGCCAGCAGCCGAGTTCTAGCGGGGGGGTACAATGAGCAGTTCTTC. It codes for CASSRVLAGGYNEQFF. This chain uses TRBV5-5 with TRBJ2-1, with TRBD2 matching 12 bases. There are 16 residues in the CDR3. Germline-derived CDR1 and CDR2 are SGHKS and YYEKEE (reference sequence). V lost 4 bases, J lost 4 bases, and 6 bases stayed unmatched.

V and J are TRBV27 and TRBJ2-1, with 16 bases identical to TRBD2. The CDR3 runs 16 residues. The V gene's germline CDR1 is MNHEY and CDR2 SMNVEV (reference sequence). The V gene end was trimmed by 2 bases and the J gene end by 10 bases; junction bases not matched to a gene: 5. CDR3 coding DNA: TGTGCCAGCAGTTTACCGGCGGGACTAGCGGGGGGGGAGCAGTTCTTC. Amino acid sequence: CASSLPAGLAGGEQFF.

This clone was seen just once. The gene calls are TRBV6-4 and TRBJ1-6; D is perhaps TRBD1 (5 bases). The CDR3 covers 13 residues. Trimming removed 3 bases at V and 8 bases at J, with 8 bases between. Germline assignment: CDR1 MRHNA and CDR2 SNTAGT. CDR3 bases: TGTGCCAGCAGTGAGACAGAAGATTCACCCCTCCACTTT. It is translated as CASSETEDSPLHF.

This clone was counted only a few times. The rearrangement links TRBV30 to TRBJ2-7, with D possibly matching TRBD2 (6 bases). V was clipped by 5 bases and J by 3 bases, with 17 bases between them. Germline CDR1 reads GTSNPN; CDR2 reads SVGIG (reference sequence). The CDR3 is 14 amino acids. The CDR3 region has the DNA TGTGCCTGGTCTGTAGGGGTGGGACTCTACGAGCAGTACTTC. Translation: CAWSVGVGLYEQYF.

The DNA of the CDR3 is TGTGCCTCGGGGGGTCATTTATTCTACGAGCAGTACTTC. As protein: CASGGHLFYEQYF. V is TRBV10-3 and J is TRBJ2-7; 7 bases are a match to TRBD2. CDR1 is ENHRY, CDR2 SYGVKD, per germline. CDR3 length equals 13 residues. With V trimmed by 11 bases and J by 3 bases, 10 bases remained unmatched.

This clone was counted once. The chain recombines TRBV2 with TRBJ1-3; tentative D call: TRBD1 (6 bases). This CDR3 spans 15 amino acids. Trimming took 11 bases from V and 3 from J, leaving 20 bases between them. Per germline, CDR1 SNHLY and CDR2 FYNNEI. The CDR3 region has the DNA TGTGCCGGCCACACCGACAGGCTTAGTGGAAACACCATATATTTT. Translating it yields CAGHTDRLSGNTIYF. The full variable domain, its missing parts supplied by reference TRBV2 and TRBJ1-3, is EPEVTQTPSHQVTQMGQEVILRCVPISNHLYFYWYRQILGQKVEFLVSFYNNEISEKSEIFDDQFSVERPDGSNFTLKIRSTKLEDSAMYFCAGHTDRLSGNTIYFGEGSWLTVV.

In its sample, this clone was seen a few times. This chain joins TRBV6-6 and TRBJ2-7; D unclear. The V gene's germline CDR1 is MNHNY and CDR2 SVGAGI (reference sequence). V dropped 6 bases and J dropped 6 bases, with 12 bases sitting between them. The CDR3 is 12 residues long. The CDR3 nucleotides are TGTGCCAGCAGCCCGAGGAATTCCGAGCAGTACTTC. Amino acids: CASSPRNSEQYF.

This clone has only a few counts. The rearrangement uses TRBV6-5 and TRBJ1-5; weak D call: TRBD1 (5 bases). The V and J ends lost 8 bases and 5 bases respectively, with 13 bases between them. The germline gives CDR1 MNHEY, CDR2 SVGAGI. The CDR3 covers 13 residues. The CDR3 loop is CASGRGGDQPQHF. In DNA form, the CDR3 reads TGTGCCAGCGGACGGGGGGGGGATCAGCCCCAGCATTTT.

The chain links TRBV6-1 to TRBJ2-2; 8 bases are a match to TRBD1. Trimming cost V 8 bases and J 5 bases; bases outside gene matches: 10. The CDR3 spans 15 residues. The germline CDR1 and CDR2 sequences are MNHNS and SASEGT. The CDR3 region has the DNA TGTGCCAGCTGGCTCGGACAGGGTAATACCGGGGAGCTGTTTTTT. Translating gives CASWLGQGNTGELFF.

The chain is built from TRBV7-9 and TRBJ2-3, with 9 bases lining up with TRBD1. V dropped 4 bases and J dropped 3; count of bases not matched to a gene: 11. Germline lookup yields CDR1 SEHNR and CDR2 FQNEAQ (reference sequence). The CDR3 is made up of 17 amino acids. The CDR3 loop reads CASSSRQQGARTDTQYF. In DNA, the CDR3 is TGTGCCAGCAGCTCGCGCCAACAGGGGGCGCGTACAGATACGCAGTATTTT.

CDR3 protein: CASSVAAGYEQYF. In DNA form, the CDR3 reads TGTGCCAGCAGCGTAGCGGCAGGGTACGAGCAGTACTTC. This rearrangement joins TRBV9 to TRBJ2-7; tentative D call: TRBD1 (5 bases). V lost 0 bases, J lost 4 bases, and 8 bases lay in between. This CDR3 comprises 13 residues. In germline, CDR1 is SGDLS, CDR2 YYNGEE.

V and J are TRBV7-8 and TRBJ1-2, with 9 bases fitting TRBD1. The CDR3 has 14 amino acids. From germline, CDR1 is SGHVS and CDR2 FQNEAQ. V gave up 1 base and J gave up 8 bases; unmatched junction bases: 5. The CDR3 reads CASSLETGGSGYTF. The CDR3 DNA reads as TGTGCCAGCAGCTTAGAGACAGGGGGGAGCGGCTACACCTTC. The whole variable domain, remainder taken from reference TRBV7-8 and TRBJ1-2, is GAGVSQSPRYKVAKRGQDVALRCDPISGHVSLFWYQQALGQGPEFLTYFQNEAQLDKSGLPSDRFFAERPEGSVSTLKIQRTQQEDSAVYLCASSLETGGSGYTFGSGTRLTVV.

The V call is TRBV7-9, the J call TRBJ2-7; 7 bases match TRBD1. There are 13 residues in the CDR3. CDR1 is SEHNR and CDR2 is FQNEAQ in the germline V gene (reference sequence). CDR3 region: CSGVPYSGGEQYF. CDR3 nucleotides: TGTTCCGGCGTCCCTTATTCAGGGGGCGAGCAGTACTTC.

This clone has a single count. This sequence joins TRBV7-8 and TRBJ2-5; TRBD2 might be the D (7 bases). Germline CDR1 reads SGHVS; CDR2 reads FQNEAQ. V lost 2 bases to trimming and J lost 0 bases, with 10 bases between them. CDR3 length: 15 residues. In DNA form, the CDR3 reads TGTGCCAGCAGCTTACGGGGGGCGTACCAAGAGACCCAGTACTTC. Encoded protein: CASSLRGAYQETQYF.

CDR3 sequence (DNA): TGTGCCAGCAGCGCCTTTGAAAAGGGGGGGACCTACGAGCAGTACTTC. Amino acids: CASSAFEKGGTYEQYF. V is TRBV21-1 and J is TRBJ2-7; the table names TRBD2, a call not compared with the DNA. TRBV21-1 is marked as a pseudogene. The CDR3 is made up of 16 amino acids.

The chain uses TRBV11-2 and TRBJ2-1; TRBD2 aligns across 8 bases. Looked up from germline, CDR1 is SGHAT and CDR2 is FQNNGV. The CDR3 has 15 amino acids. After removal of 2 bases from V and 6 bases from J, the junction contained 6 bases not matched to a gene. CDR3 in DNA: TGTGCCAGCAGCTTAATCCGGGGGGGTTTCAATGAGCAGTTCTTC. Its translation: CASSLIRGGFNEQFF.

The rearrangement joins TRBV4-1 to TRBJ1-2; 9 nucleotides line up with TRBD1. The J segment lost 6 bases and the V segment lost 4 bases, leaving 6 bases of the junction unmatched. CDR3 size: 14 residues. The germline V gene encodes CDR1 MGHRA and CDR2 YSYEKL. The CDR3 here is CASSPTTGGDGYTF. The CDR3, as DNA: TGCGCCAGCAGCCCGACTACAGGGGGCGATGGCTACACCTTC.

DNA for the CDR3: TGTGCCAGCAGTGGCGAGGGTCTCCGGAGGGAAAAACTGTTTTTT. This codes for CASSGEGLRREKLFF. The genes are TRBV2 and TRBJ1-4; D unresolved. The germline V gene encodes CDR1 SNHLY and CDR2 FYNNEI. V lost 4 bases, J lost 8 bases, and 17 bases lay in between. The CDR3 totals 15 residues.

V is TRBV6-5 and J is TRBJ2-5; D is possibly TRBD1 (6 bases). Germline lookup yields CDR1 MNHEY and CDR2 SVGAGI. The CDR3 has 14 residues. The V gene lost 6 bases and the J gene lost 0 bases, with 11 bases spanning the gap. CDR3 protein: CASSPDRNQETQYF. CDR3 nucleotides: TGTGCCAGCAGCCCTGACAGGAACCAAGAGACCCAGTACTTC.

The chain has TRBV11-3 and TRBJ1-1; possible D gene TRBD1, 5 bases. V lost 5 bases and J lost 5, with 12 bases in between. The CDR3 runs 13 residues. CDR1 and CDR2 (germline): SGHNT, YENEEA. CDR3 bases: TGTGCCAGCAGCAAAGCTAGGGGAACTGAAGCTTTCTTT. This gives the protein CASSKARGTEAFF. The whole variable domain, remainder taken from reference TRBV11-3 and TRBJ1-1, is EAGVVQSPRYKIIEKKQPVAFWCNPISGHNTLYWYLQNLGQGPELLIRYENEEAVDDSQLPKDRFSAERLKGVDSTLKIQPAELGDSAVYLCASSKARGTEAFFGQGTRLTVV.

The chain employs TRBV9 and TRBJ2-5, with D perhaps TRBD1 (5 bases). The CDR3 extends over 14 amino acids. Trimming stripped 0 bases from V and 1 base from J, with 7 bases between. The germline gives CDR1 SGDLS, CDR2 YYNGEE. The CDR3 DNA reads TGTGCCAGCAGCGTAGGACAGTCCCAAGAGACCCAGTACTTC. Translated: CASSVGQSQETQYF.

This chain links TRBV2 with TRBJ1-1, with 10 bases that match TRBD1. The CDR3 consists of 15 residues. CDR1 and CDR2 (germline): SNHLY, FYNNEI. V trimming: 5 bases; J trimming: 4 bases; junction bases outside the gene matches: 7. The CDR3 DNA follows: TGTGCCAGCAGTACACCGACAGGGGGCATCACTGAAGCTTTCTTT. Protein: CASSTPTGGITEAFF. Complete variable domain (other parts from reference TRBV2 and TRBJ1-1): EPEVTQTPSHQVTQMGQEVILRCVPISNHLYFYWYRQILGQKVEFLVSFYNNEISEKSEIFDDQFSVERPDGSNFTLKIRSTKLEDSAMYFCASSTPTGGITEAFFGQGTRLTVV.

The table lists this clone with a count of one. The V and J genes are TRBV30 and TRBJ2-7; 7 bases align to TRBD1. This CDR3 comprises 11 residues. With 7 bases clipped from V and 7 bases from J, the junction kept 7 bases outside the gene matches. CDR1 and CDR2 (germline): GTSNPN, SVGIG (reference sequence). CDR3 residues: CALSGQLEQYF. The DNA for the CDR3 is TGTGCCTTATCGGGACAGCTAGAGCAGTACTTC.

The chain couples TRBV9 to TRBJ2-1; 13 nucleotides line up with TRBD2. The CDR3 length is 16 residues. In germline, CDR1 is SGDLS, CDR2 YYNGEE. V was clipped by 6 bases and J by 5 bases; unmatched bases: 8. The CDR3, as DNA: TGTGCCAGCACCACCGGGACTAGCGGGGCCCACAATGAGCAGTTCTTC. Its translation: CASTTGTSGAHNEQFF.

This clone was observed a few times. CDR3 nucleotides: TGTGCCACCAGCAGAGGACTACTGACAGGGGGCCGGGATGGCTACACCTTC. The encoded protein is CATSRGLLTGGRDGYTF. This sequence joins TRBV15 and TRBJ1-2; 10 bases map to TRBD1. The CDR3 contains 17 residues. The V segment lost 1 base and the J segment 6 bases; nucleotides outside the gene matches: 11. The germline gives CDR1 LNHNV, CDR2 YYDKDF (reference sequence).

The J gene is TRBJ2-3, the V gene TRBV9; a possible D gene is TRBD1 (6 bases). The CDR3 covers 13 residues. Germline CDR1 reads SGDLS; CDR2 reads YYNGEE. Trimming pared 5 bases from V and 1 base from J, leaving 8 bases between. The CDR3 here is CASRTGGTDTQYF. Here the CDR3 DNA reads TGTGCCAGCAGGACAGGAGGCACAGATACGCAGTATTTT.

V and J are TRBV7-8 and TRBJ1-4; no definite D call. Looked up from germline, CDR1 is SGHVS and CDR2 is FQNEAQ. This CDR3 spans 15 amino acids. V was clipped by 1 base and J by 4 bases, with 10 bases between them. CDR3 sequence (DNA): TGTGCCAGCAGCTTAGGAGGAACCCTTAATGAAAAACTGTTTTTT. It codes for CASSLGGTLNEKLFF.

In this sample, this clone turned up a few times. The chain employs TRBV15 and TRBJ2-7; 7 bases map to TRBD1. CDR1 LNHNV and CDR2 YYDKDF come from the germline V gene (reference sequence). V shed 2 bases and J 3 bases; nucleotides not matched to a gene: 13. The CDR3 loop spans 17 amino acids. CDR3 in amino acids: CATSRHTGVVGHYEQYF. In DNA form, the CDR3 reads TGTGCCACCAGCAGACATACAGGGGTGGTAGGTCACTACGAGCAGTACTTC.

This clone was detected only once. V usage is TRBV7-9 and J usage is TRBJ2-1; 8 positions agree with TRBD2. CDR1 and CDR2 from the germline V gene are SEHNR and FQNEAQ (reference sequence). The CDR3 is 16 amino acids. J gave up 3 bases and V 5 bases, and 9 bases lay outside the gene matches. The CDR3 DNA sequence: TGTGCCAGCAGCAAGCCCGGGGGGGCTCTCTACAATGAGCAGTTCTTC. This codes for CASSKPGGALYNEQFF.